The clone carrying this T cell receptor beta chain was counted once. V lost 3 bases and J lost 7; bases outside the gene matches: 9. The length of the CDR3 is 16 residues. Germline CDR1 and CDR2: MGHRA and YSYEKL. These data originate in a study of OX40 agonist ivuxolimab in advanced cancers. Study overall: Among those enrolled, mean age was roughly 62 years (range roughly 23 to 85) and about 79% were male.

Sequencing used immunoSEQ multiplex PCR; TCRdb keeps in-frame clones, though not all of them. This table holds 30,000 to 35,000 clones, about nine tenths found once. The chain carries TRBV4-1 and TRBJ2-1; 10 bases agree with TRBD2. Sequenced here: CD4+ or CD8+ T cells sorted from blood, sampled in a trial of the OX40 agonist ivuxolimab. This receptor was obtained from an adult with an advanced solid tumor such as melanoma, head and neck, liver or kidney cancer. CDR3 loop: CASSHPPSGGSNEQFF. The CDR3 bases are TGCGCCAGCAGCCACCCACCTAGCGGGGGCTCAAATGAGCAGTTCTTC.